A single sample is the source of the 19 T cell receptor beta chains below, sequenced in a study of T cell repertoires in cytomegalovirus infection. Via MiXCR, TCRdb re-called the reads, giving one row per CDR3 protein. The sample records more than 150,000 distinct CDR3 sequences, roughly 15% being singletons. The sequencing sample was made of CD8+ T cells from PBMCs. The receptors derive from a human donor in good health (CMV status not recorded). Some clones in this sample may be carry-over from other donors' samples.

This clonotype was seen more than once but under ten times. The V call is TRBV7-9, the J call TRBJ1-1, with D maybe TRBD1 (5 bases). Trimming left V 6 bases short and J 0 bases short, with 17 bases between. CDR3 length: 16 residues. Germline V gives CDR1 SEHNR, CDR2 FQNEAQ (reference sequence). CDR3 in amino acids: CASRGESGNLNTEAFF. CDR3 nucleotides: TGTGCCAGCAGAGGAGAGTCAGGGAACTTGAACACTGAAGCTTTCTTT.

This clonotype was picked up many times. This chain joins TRBV20-1 and TRBJ1-2, with a tentative D call TRBD1 (5 bases). Trimming took 7 bases from V and 3 from J, leaving 27 bases between them. Per the germline V gene, CDR1 is DFQATT and CDR2 is SNEGSKA (reference sequence). The CDR3 contains 17 residues. The CDR3 loop is CSVTELGLSLRDYGYTF. CDR3 coding DNA: TGCAGTGTAACAGAACTGGGACTCTCCCTGAGGGACTATGGCTACACCTTC.

This clonotype turned up a few times. V is TRBV2 and J is TRBJ2-1; weak D call: TRBD2 (6 bases). V was cut by 7 bases and J by 9 bases, with 7 bases left in between. CDR1 SNHLY and CDR2 FYNNEI come from the germline V gene. The CDR3 consists of 10 residues. This CDR3 is CASMGGEQFF. Written as DNA, the CDR3 is TGTGCCAGCATGGGGGGTGAGCAGTTCTTC. Combining the CDR3 with reference TRBV2 and TRBJ2-1 gives the whole variable domain EPEVTQTPSHQVTQMGQEVILRCVPISNHLYFYWYRQILGQKVEFLVSFYNNEISEKSEIFDDQFSVERPDGSNFTLKIRSTKLEDSAMYFCASMGGEQFFGPGTRLTVL.

V and J are TRBV6-6 and TRBJ2-5; D may be TRBD1 (5 bases). Germline CDR1 and CDR2: MNHNY and SVGAGI (reference sequence). V was cut by 7 bases and J by 4 bases, with 19 bases left in between. The CDR3 covers 15 residues. In DNA form, the CDR3 reads TGTGCCAGCACCTCAAAAAGGGGTCTCGGAGAGACCCAGTACTTC. Translated: CASTSKRGLGETQYF.

V is TRBV7-4 and J is TRBJ2-5; 8 bases line up with TRBD1. The CDR3 runs to 15 residues. The V gene's germline CDR1 is SGHVT and CDR2 SQSDAQ. V was clipped by 4 bases and J by 6 bases; unmatched bases: 10. CDR3 region: CASSSPTGVTQTQYF. Here the CDR3 DNA reads TGTGCCAGCAGCTCCCCGACAGGGGTGACGCAGACCCAGTACTTC.

The chain has TRBV4-3 and TRBJ2-1; D is uncertain. Germline assignment: CDR1 LGHNA and CDR2 YSLEER. This CDR3 region has 13 residues. Trimming pared 0 bases from V and 8 bases from J, leaving 8 bases between. In DNA form, the CDR3 reads TGCGCCAGCAGCCAAGATGGGCCGGATGAGCAGTTCTTC. Residues: CASSQDGPDEQFF.

CDR3 region: CASSFPGDNEQFF. CDR3 nucleotide sequence: TGTGCCAGCAGTTTCCCGGGAGACAATGAGCAGTTCTTC. The rearrangement joins TRBV28 to TRBJ2-1, with D perhaps matching TRBD2 (6 bases). The V gene's germline CDR1 is MDHEN and CDR2 SYDVKM. Trimming took off 3 bases at V and 5 bases at J, with 8 bases between the two ends. CDR3 size: 13 residues.

This clonotype was counted many times. This rearrangement joins TRBV7-8 to TRBJ2-3; 10 nucleotides align to TRBD1. The CDR3 extends over 16 amino acids. Germline CDR1 SGHVS, CDR2 FQNEAQ. With V trimmed by 5 bases and J by 2 bases, 7 bases remained unmatched. CDR3 DNA: TGTGCCAGCAGCGCGCGGACAGGGGGAAACACAGATACGCAGTATTTT. This gives the protein CASSARTGGNTDTQYF. Based on the CDR3 plus reference TRBV7-8 and TRBJ2-3, the full variable domain is GAGVSQSPRYKVAKRGQDVALRCDPISGHVSLFWYQQALGQGPEFLTYFQNEAQLDKSGLPSDRFFAERPEGSVSTLKIQRTQQEDSAVYLCASSARTGGNTDTQYFGPGTRLTVL.

This clonotype was counted between two and nine times. The chain has TRBV5-4 and TRBJ1-1; 7 nucleotides align to TRBD1. The CDR3 has 13 residues. Germline CDR1 is SGHNT and CDR2 is YYREEE (reference sequence). J was trimmed by 3 bases and V by 6 bases; bases with no gene match: 5. This CDR3 reads CASTLQGYTEAFF. In DNA form, the CDR3 reads TGTGCCAGCACCCTACAGGGGTACACTGAAGCTTTCTTT. The full variable domain, its missing parts supplied by reference TRBV5-4 and TRBJ1-1, is ETGVTQSPTHLIKTRGQQVTLRCSSQSGHNTVSWYQQALGQGPQFIFQYYREEENGRGNFPPRFSGLQFPNYSSELNVNALELDDSALYLCASTLQGYTEAFFGQGTRLTVV.

The rearrangement joins TRBV7-2 to TRBJ2-7, with D perhaps matching TRBD1 (6 bases). The V end lost 1 base, the J end lost 2 bases, and 12 bases lay between the germline ends. Looked up from germline, CDR1 is SGHTA and CDR2 is FQGNSA. This CDR3 is 15 amino acids long. The CDR3 reads CASSLDRDIPYEQYF. CDR3 bases: TGTGCCAGCAGCTTAGACCGGGACATCCCCTACGAGCAGTACTTC.

This clonotype was seen repeatedly, ten times or more. This sequence joins TRBV27 and TRBJ1-6; D remains ambiguous. V lost 4 bases and J 11 bases, leaving 9 bases between the germline ends. The CDR3 is 12 amino acids. Per germline, CDR1 MNHEY and CDR2 SMNVEV (reference sequence). The CDR3 DNA follows: TGTGCCAGCAGTTGGGAGGGAGCACCCCTCCACTTT. It encodes CASSWEGAPLHF.

The chain couples TRBV28 to TRBJ2-2; TRBD1 matches at 10 bases. In germline, CDR1 is MDHEN, CDR2 SYDVKM. The CDR3 covers 16 residues. The V gene end was trimmed by 3 bases and the J gene end by 6 bases; junction bases not matched to a gene: 7. CDR3 sequence (DNA): TGTGCCAGCAGTTTTCTTCGGGACAGGGGCCCCGGGGAGCTGTTTTTT. Protein product: CASSFLRDRGPGELFF.

This clonotype appeared a single time. The gene calls are TRBV4-1 and TRBJ2-2; D is unresolved. The V end was cut by 1 base, the J end by 2 bases, with 2 bases between. Per the germline V gene, CDR1 is MGHRA and CDR2 is YSYEKL. The CDR3 sequence is 13 residues long. CDR3 residues: CASSQGNTGELFF. In nucleotides, the CDR3 is TGCGCCAGCAGCCAAGGCAACACCGGGGAGCTGTTTTTT.

In its sample, this clonotype was seen a few times. The genes are TRBV7-9 and TRBJ2-7; D is possibly TRBD1 (5 bases). Trimming left V 5 bases short and J 3 bases short, with 8 bases between. Germline-derived CDR1 and CDR2 are SEHNR and FQNEAQ (reference sequence). The CDR3 is 12 amino acids. CDR3 in amino acids: CASSMDNYEQYF. CDR3 nucleotides: TGTGCCAGCAGCATGGACAACTACGAGCAGTACTTC.

V and J are TRBV7-2 and TRBJ2-5; D is perhaps TRBD2 (7 bases). Trimming took off 2 bases at V and 5 bases at J, with 15 bases between the two ends. The V gene's germline CDR1 is SGHTA and CDR2 FQGNSA. CDR3 size: 15 residues. This CDR3 reads CASSLLGGGRETQYF. CDR3 nucleotide sequence: TGTGCCAGCAGCTTATTAGGGGGAGGGCGGGAGACCCAGTACTTC.

V is TRBV7-8 and J is TRBJ2-5; 14 nucleotides match TRBD2. V shed 6 bases and J 4 bases; nucleotides not matched to a gene: 13. This CDR3 contains 18 residues. Germline-derived CDR1 and CDR2 are SGHVS and FQNEAQ. CDR3 residues: CASRPRTTSGRAGETQYF. The CDR3 nucleotides read TGTGCCAGCAGACCTCGAACGACTAGCGGGAGGGCCGGAGAGACCCAGTACTTC.

This clonotype showed up just a few times. CDR3 residues: CASSLKDVAGPPYNEQFF. The CDR3 bases are TGTGCCAGCAGCTTAAAAGACGTGGCCGGCCCCCCCTACAATGAGCAGTTCTTC. This sequence joins TRBV7-3 and TRBJ2-1; D not resolved. The CDR3 totals 18 residues. Germline V gives CDR1 SGHTA, CDR2 FQGTGA. The V gene lost 1 base and the J gene lost 2 bases, with 18 bases spanning the gap. The full variable domain, completed using reference TRBV7-3 and TRBJ2-1, is GAGVSQTPSNKVTEKGKYVELRCDPISGHTALYWYRQSLGQGPEFLIYFQGTGAADDSGLPNDRFFAVRPEGSVSTLKIQRTERGDSAVYLCASSLKDVAGPPYNEQFFGPGTRLTVL.

The table lists this clonotype with a few counts. The chain links TRBV7-8 to TRBJ2-3, with D tentatively TRBD2 (6 bases). The CDR3 covers 16 residues. Germline CDR1 reads SGHVS; CDR2 reads FQNEAQ. V was pared by 4 bases and J by 4 bases, with 18 bases between. The CDR3 is CASSSSASAGADTQYF. CDR3 nucleotides: TGTGCCAGCAGCTCCTCCGCTAGCGCCGGCGCAGATACGCAGTATTTT.

This sequence joins TRBV5-1 and TRBJ2-1, with D perhaps TRBD1 or TRBD2 (6 bases each). The CDR3 loop spans 14 amino acids. Between the trimmed V and J ends, which lost 9 bases and 4 bases, there was a span of 17 bases. Germline V gene lookup returns CDR1 SGHRS and CDR2 YFSETQ. CDR3 nucleotides: TGCGCCAACACCGGGGGCGCATCTTACAATGAGCAGTTCTTC. Amino acids: CANTGGASYNEQFF.